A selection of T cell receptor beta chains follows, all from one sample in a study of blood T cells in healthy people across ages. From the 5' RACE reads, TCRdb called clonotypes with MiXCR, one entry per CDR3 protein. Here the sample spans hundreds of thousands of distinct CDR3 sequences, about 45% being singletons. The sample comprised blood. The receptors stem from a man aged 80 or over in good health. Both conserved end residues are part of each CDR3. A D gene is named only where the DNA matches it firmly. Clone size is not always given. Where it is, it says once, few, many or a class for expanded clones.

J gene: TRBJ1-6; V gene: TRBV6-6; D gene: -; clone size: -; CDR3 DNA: TGTGCCAGCCAAAGGGCCTCCAATTCACCCCTCCACTTT; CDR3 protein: CASQRASNSPLHF
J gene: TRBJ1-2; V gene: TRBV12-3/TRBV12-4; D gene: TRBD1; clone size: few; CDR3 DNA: TGTGCCAGCAGTGGGAAAACAGGGGGCGAGGCGTCCGGCTACACCTTC; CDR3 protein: CASSGKTGGEASGYTF
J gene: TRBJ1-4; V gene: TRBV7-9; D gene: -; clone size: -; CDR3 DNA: TGTGCCAGCAGCTTAGCGACAGGATCAGGCGAAAAACTGTTTTTT; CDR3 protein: CASSLATGSGEKLFF
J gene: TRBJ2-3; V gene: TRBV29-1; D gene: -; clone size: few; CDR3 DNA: TGCAGCGTCCCTGAACCGGGACATAACACAGATACGCAGTATTTT; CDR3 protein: CSVPEPGHNTDTQYF
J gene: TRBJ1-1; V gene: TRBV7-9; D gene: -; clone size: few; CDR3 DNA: TGTGCCAGCAGCTTACGTTCAGGGGTATACACTGAAGCTTTCTTT; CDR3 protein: CASSLRSGVYTEAFF
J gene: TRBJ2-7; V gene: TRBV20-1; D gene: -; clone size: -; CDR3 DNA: TGCAGTGCTAGAGAAGGGGGAAGGAACGAGCAGTACTTC; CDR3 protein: CSAREGGRNEQYF
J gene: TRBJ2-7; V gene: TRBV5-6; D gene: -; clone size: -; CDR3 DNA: TGTGCCAGCGGATGGGGATTAGAGGTCTACGAGCAGTACTTC; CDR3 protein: CASGWGLEVYEQYF
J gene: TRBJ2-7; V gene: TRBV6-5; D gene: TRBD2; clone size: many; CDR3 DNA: TGTGCCAGCAGCCCGGGGGGGTTTAACGAGCAGTACTTC; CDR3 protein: CASSPGGFNEQYF
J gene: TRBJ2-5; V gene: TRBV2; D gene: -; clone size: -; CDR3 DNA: TGTGCCAGCAACAGTTTAAAGAGGACGGGGCAGTACTTC; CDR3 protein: CASNSLKRTGQYF
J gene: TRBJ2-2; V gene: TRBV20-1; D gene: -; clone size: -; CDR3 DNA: TGCAGTGCTAATCACAGGGTAACCGGGGAGCTGTTTTTT; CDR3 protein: CSANHRVTGELFF